These 21 T cell receptor beta chains share one sample of origin, sequenced in a study of T cells in Graves' hyperthyroidism and ophthalmopathy (dated by TCRdb to the late 2010s). Libraries came from multiplex PCR. The sample was run on an Illumina HiSeq 2000. The TCR beta CDR3 regions were amplified from the RNA transcripts. A first-round RT-PCR of the TCR CDR3 used the HTBI primer set with the Qiagen OneStep RT-PCR kit. TCRdb applied fastp at Q25 and MiXCR to the public reads, then kept only in-frame beta chains. Rows merge per CDR3 protein into single entries with the most common DNA and genes. This sample holds approximately 350,000 distinct CDR3 sequences; approximately 16% were observed only once. The ten most abundant clones make up 15% to 20% of the sample. The sample consisted of blood. Receptors originate from a woman in her fifties or sixties with Graves' ophthalmopathy.

This clonotype was seen many times. The genes are TRBV2 and TRBJ2-7, with a possible D match to TRBD2 (6 bases). The V end was cut by 5 bases, the J end by 2 bases, with 13 bases between. CDR1 and CDR2 from the germline V gene are SNHLY and FYNNEI. The CDR3 has 14 amino acids. The CDR3 DNA sequence: TGTGCCAGCAGTACCGGGACTCCTCCCTACGAGCAGTACTTC. Translating it yields CASSTGTPPYEQYF.

The chain combines TRBV28 with TRBJ2-6; 8 nucleotides match TRBD1. Per germline, CDR1 MDHEN and CDR2 SYDVKM. The CDR3 is made up of 13 amino acids. The CDR3 DNA follows: TGTGACCAGGGGGCTGACGGGGCCAACGTCCTGACTTTC. It yields the protein CDQGADGANVLTF.

This clonotype was seen a few times. The J gene is TRBJ2-7, the V gene TRBV4-1; 10 bases line up with TRBD2. This CDR3 has 15 residues. V trimming: 8 bases; J trimming: 7 bases; junction bases outside the gene matches: 14. Germline CDR1 is MGHRA and CDR2 is YSYEKL. CDR3 loop: CASGPGSGRALEQYF. The CDR3 region has the DNA TGCGCCAGCGGCCCCGGGAGCGGGAGGGCCCTTGAGCAGTACTTC.

This clonotype was counted ten times or more. V is TRBV28 and J is TRBJ2-1; TRBD1 agrees at 10 bases. Germline lookup yields CDR1 MDHEN and CDR2 SYDVKM. The CDR3 extends over 24 amino acids. V lost 6 bases, J lost 2 bases, and 31 bases stayed unmatched. The CDR3 DNA sequence: TGTGCCAGCAGGACCACCGGGACAGGGGCTACGTGGGGGCGGGAGGACACAGCCTACAATGAGCAGTTCTTC. Translation gives CASRTTGTGATWGREDTAYNEQFF.

The chain employs TRBV5-8 and TRBJ2-1; 14 bases agree with TRBD2. This CDR3 is built from 17 residues. Unmatched junction bases numbered 5, after V lost 4 bases and J lost 2 bases. Germline V gene lookup returns CDR1 SGHTS and CDR2 YDEGEE. CDR3 in DNA: TGTGCCAGCAGCACCGGGACTAGCGGGAGTACCTACAATGAGCAGTTCTTC. Translating it yields CASSTGTSGSTYNEQFF.

This clonotype was counted many times. The chain couples TRBV2 to TRBJ1-2; D might be TRBD1 (6 bases). The CDR3 runs 13 residues. Germline CDR1 SNHLY, CDR2 FYNNEI. Trimming cost V 6 bases and J 2 bases, with 10 bases left between them. Here the CDR3 reads CASRPDRNYGYTF. The CDR3 DNA is TGTGCCAGCAGACCCGACAGGAACTATGGCTACACCTTC.

The sample holds many counts of this clonotype. The V call is TRBV6-1, the J call TRBJ2-3, with D possibly called TRBD1 or TRBD2 (6 bases each). CDR3 length equals 15 residues. Trimming removed 3 bases at V and 5 bases at J, with 15 bases between. Germline CDR1 reads MNHNS; CDR2 reads SASEGT. The CDR3 sequence: CASSDPRGGGDTQYF. DNA for the CDR3: TGTGCCAGCAGTGATCCCCGCGGAGGGGGAGATACGCAGTATTTT.

Ten or more counts support this clonotype. The chain uses TRBV12-3 or TRBV12-4 and TRBJ2-3, with D perhaps TRBD2 (6 bases). The CDR3 has 14 amino acids. V shed 4 bases and J shed 2 bases, with 10 bases lying between them. For the CDR3, the DNA is TGTGCCAGCAGTTACTCTAGCGACACAGATACGCAGTATTTT. Translating it yields CASSYSSDTDTQYF.

This clonotype occurred many times. The chain has TRBV5-1 and TRBJ1-1, with unresolved D. V lost 2 bases, J lost 3 bases, and 8 bases lay in between. Germline V lookup: CDR1 SGHRS, CDR2 YFSETQ. CDR3 size: 13 residues. DNA of the CDR3: TGCGCCAGCAGCTTCGGGGATGACACTGAAGCTTTCTTT. This translates into CASSFGDDTEAFF.

This clonotype was counted ten times or more. V and J are TRBV20-1 and TRBJ2-1, with TRBD2 matching over 11 bases. V lost 3 bases and J lost 8; bases outside the gene matches: 6. Germline lookup yields CDR1 DFQATT and CDR2 SNEGSKA (reference sequence). This CDR3 has 14 amino acids. The CDR3 coding sequence is TGCAGTGCTAGTCGACTAGCGGGATGGGATGAGCAGTTCTTC. Protein: CSASRLAGWDEQFF.

This clonotype was observed a few times. The chain links TRBV5-1 to TRBJ2-2; TRBD2 matches 7 bases. CDR3 size: 14 residues. The J segment lost 7 bases and the V segment lost 1 base, leaving 4 bases of the junction unmatched. CDR1 and CDR2 from the germline V gene are SGHRS and YFSETQ. CDR3 bases: TGCGCCAGCAGCTTGAGGGAGGGCATCGGGGAGCTGTTTTTT. It is translated as CASSLREGIGELFF. The full variable domain, completed using reference TRBV5-1 and TRBJ2-2, is KAGVTQTPRYLIKTRGQQVTLSCSPISGHRSVSWYQQTPGQGLQFLFEYFSETQRNKGNFPGRFSGRQFSNSRSEMNVSTLELGDSALYLCASSLREGIGELFFGEGSRLTVL.

This clonotype was seen ten or more times. This rearrangement joins TRBV18 to TRBJ1-4; possibly TRBD1 for D (5 bases). V was shortened by 5 bases and J by 6 bases, with 10 bases between the two germline ends. Germline lookup yields CDR1 KGHSH and CDR2 LQKENI. CDR3 size: 13 residues. The CDR3 region has the DNA TGTGCCAGCTCAACGGACACGTATGAAAAACTGTTTTTT. This gives the protein CASSTDTYEKLFF.

This clonotype was seen a few times. This sequence joins TRBV28 and TRBJ2-5, with TRBD2 matching 11 bases. The CDR3 is 14 residues long. CDR1 and CDR2 from the germline V gene are MDHEN and SYDVKM. The junction had 7 bases not matched to a gene; V was cut back by 6 bases and J by 7 bases. The CDR3 DNA follows: TGTGCCAGCAGCATACTAGCGGGAGCGCGGACCCAGTACTTC. Translated: CASSILAGARTQYF.

This clonotype showed up many times. The chain couples TRBV29-1 to TRBJ2-1; TRBD1 aligns across 8 bases. The CDR3 contains 13 residues. The trim removed 6 bases at V and 6 bases at J, leaving 7 bases unmatched. Looked up from germline, CDR1 is SQVTM and CDR2 is ANQGSEA. CDR3 DNA sequence: TGCAGCGTGAAGGACAGGGTAGGCAATGAGCAGTTCTTC. This encodes CSVKDRVGNEQFF.

There are many counts of this clonotype. The chain couples TRBV28 to TRBJ1-5, with D tentatively TRBD1 (5 bases). This CDR3 has 13 amino acids. Germline loops: CDR1 MDHEN, CDR2 SYDVKM. V was cut by 6 bases and J by 7 bases, with 13 bases left in between. The CDR3 protein is CASSSGFFQPQHF. The CDR3 DNA reads TGTGCCAGCAGCTCAGGGTTTTTCCAGCCCCAGCATTTT.

This clonotype was counted only a few times. The chain has TRBV2 and TRBJ2-3; D might be TRBD2 (5 bases). V lost 6 bases, J lost 4 bases, and 14 bases lay in between. Germline V gene sequence: CDR1 SNHLY, CDR2 FYNNEI. The CDR3 length is 14 residues. CDR3 in DNA: TGTGCCAGCAGGAGGAGCGGCCGGTCAGATACGCAGTATTTT. The encoded protein is CASRRSGRSDTQYF.

This clonotype was seen a handful of times. The rearrangement links TRBV27 to TRBJ1-5; 8 nucleotides align to TRBD1. This CDR3 region has 14 residues. Germline V gene sequence: CDR1 MNHEY, CDR2 SMNVEV (reference sequence). J was trimmed by 0 bases and V by 9 bases; bases with no gene match: 4. The CDR3 DNA reads TGTGCCAGAGGACAGGGTCATAGCAATCAGCCCCAGCATTTT. Its translation: CARGQGHSNQPQHF.

This clonotype was seen many times. The chain has TRBV20-1 and TRBJ2-1, with 12 bases matching TRBD2. J was trimmed by 6 bases and V by 0 bases; bases with no gene match: 3. This CDR3 is 15 amino acids long. The V gene's germline CDR1 is DFQATT and CDR2 SNEGSKA (reference sequence). The CDR3 sequence is CSARDRLAGVNEQFF. In DNA form, the CDR3 reads TGCAGTGCTAGAGATCGACTAGCGGGAGTCAATGAGCAGTTCTTC.

This clonotype appeared a few times. The chain combines TRBV9 with TRBJ2-7; TRBD2 matches 13 bases. V dropped 0 bases and J dropped 2; count of bases not matched to a gene: 2. CDR3 length equals 16 residues. Germline-derived CDR1 and CDR2 are SGDLS and YYNGEE. The CDR3 sequence: CASSVEGLAGPYEQYF. DNA of the CDR3: TGTGCCAGCAGCGTAGAGGGACTAGCGGGACCCTACGAGCAGTACTTC. The full variable domain, completed using reference TRBV9 and TRBJ2-7, is DSGVTQTPKHLITATGQRVTLRCSPRSGDLSVYWYQQSLDQGLQFLIQYYNGEERAKGNILERFSAQQFPDLHSELNLSSLELGDSALYFCASSVEGLAGPYEQYFGPGTRLTVT.

This clonotype appeared many times. CDR3 coding DNA: TGTGCCAGCAGCCCCGTGGGACAGGGAGGGCAAGAGACCCAGTACTTC. It is translated as CASSPVGQGGQETQYF. The V and J genes are TRBV13 and TRBJ2-5; TRBD1 agrees at 9 bases. Germline V gives CDR1 PRHDT, CDR2 FYEKMQ (reference sequence). Germline trimming cut 5 bases from V and 2 bases from J; bases unmatched to any gene: 9. The CDR3 has 16 residues.

The rearrangement links TRBV19 to TRBJ1-2; TRBD1 agrees at 9 bases. From germline, CDR1 is LNHDA and CDR2 SQIVND (reference sequence). The CDR3 consists of 15 residues. The junction had 8 bases not matched to a gene; V was cut back by 2 bases and J by 7 bases. The CDR3: CASSITGGFNGGYTF. The CDR3 coding sequence is TGTGCCAGTAGTATAACAGGGGGCTTCAATGGTGGCTACACCTTC.